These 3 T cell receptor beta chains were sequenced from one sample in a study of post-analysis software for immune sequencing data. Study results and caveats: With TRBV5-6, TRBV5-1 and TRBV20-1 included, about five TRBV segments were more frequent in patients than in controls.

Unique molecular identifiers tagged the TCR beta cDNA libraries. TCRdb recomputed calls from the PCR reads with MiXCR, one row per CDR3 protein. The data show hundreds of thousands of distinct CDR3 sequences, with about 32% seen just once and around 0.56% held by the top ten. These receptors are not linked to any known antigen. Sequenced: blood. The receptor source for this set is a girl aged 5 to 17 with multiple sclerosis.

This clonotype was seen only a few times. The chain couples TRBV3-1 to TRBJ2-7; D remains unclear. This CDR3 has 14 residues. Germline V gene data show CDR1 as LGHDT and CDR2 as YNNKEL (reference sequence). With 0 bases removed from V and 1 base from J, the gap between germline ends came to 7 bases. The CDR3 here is CASSQDALSYEQYF. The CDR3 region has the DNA TGTGCCAGCAGCCAAGACGCCCTTTCCTACGAGCAGTACTTC.

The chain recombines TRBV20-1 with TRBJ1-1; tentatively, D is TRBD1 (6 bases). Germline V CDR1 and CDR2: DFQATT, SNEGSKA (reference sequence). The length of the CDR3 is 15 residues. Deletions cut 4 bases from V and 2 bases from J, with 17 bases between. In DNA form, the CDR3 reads TGCAGTGCTACCCGCCCTGCAGGGGCCAACACTGAAGCTTTCTTT. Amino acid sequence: CSATRPAGANTEAFF.

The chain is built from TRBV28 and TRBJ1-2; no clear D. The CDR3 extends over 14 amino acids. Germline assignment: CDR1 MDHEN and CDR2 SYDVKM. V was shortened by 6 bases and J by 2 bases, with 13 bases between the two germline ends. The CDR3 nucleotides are TGTGCCAGCAGCCCTGGAGGAGAGAACTATGGCTACACCTTC. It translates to CASSPGGENYGYTF.